This T cell receptor beta chain was recovered during a study of shared clonotypes between healthy human individuals. Participating donors were healthy, HIV-negative adults free of recent acute infections or vaccinations. A note on this clone: Its specificity is not known.

CDR1 WSHSY and CDR2 SAAADI come from the germline V gene. This CDR3 has 14 residues. The ends were cut back, 2 bases at V and 3 bases at J, with 10 bases in the middle. Per the authors' pipeline: Junction-only sequences produced by ImmunoSEQ had no quality scores, so filtering differed. Libraries were prepared by immunoSEQ multiplex PCR; TCRdb keeps only in-frame clonotypes and omits some of them. V, J and clone size derive from that table, while D and trimming were established from the DNA sequence. Of roughly 2,300,000 clones listed, roughly 90% are singletons. Study findings and constraints: The study found roughly 5% of naive CD4 clonotypes shared across a few donors. Genetic and exposure-history diversity was limited by the few donors.

The V call is TRBV10-2, the J call TRBJ1-1; D might be TRBD1 (5 bases). This sequence was found in a man in his late teens or twenties in good health. Some clones in this sample may be carry-over from other donors' samples. The specimen was naive CD4+ T cells from PBMCs. Subset in this sample: CD45RA+ positively selected. CDR3 in DNA: TGCGCCAGCAGTGAGCGTGGGGGTTACACTGAAGCTTTCTTT. Translating gives CASSERGGYTEAFF.